Below are 2 T cell receptor beta chains sequenced from a single sample in a study of beta chain features in type 1 diabetes. General study points: Shortening of TCRB CDR3s, moderate but significant, appeared in all four CD4+ subsets of Type 1 diabetes patients.

What was sequenced were expressed TCRB transcripts, since all of the isolated RNA had been reverse transcribed. Generated by immunoSEQ multiplex PCR, the TCRdb table keeps only in-frame clones and is missing some. The data contain some 250,000 clones, 11% to 15% of them singletons. For these TCRs, the target antigens are not known. Input material: naive CD4+ T cells from blood. Receptor source: a man younger than 40 with type 1 diabetes.

This clone was counted between two and nine times. V and J are TRBV6-5 and TRBJ2-7; 8 bases align to TRBD1. The CDR3 is made up of 14 amino acids. Germline V lookup: CDR1 MNHEY, CDR2 SVGAGI. V lost 0 bases to trimming and J lost 2 bases; unmatched junction nucleotides: 0. The CDR3 here is CASSYSTGAYEQYF. The CDR3 bases are TGTGCCAGCAGTTACTCGACAGGGGCCTACGAGCAGTACTTC.

The CDR3: CASSPTPRQPQHF. The CDR3 bases are TGTGCCAGCTCACCAACTCCCAGGCAGCCCCAGCATTTT. The gene calls are TRBV18 and TRBJ1-5; D is undetermined. Germline loops: CDR1 KGHSH, CDR2 LQKENI. CDR3 length: 13 residues. Trimming took off 2 bases at V and 7 bases at J, with 9 bases between the two ends.